The 2 T cell receptor beta chains in this list originate from one sample, sequenced in a study of control samples from healthy donors and cancer patients. Produced via immunoSEQ multiplex PCR; TCRdb's table is partial and in-frame only. The sample comprises 200,000 to 250,000 clones, about 93% of which are singletons, and about 1.6% rests with the top ten. The sample consisted of blood. The receptors were sampled from a man over 45 in good health.

V gene TRBV27 combines with J gene TRBJ1-5; 7 bases are shared with TRBD1. The germline V gene has CDR1 MNHEY and CDR2 SMNVEV (reference sequence). This CDR3 is 16 amino acids long. V was pared by 5 bases and J by 0 bases, with 7 bases of the junction left unmatched. The CDR3 is CASSDRDSYSNQPQHF. DNA of the CDR3: TGTGCCAGCAGTGACAGGGACTCATATAGCAATCAGCCCCAGCATTTT.

This clone was recorded once. This rearrangement joins TRBV6-5 to TRBJ2-5; D unresolved. Trimming took off 4 bases at V and 7 bases at J, with 10 bases between the two ends. The CDR3 extends over 12 amino acids. Per the germline V gene, CDR1 is MNHEY and CDR2 is SVGAGI. CDR3 protein: CASSWDRATQYF. CDR3 nucleotide sequence: TGTGCCAGCAGTTGGGATAGGGCGACCCAGTACTTC.